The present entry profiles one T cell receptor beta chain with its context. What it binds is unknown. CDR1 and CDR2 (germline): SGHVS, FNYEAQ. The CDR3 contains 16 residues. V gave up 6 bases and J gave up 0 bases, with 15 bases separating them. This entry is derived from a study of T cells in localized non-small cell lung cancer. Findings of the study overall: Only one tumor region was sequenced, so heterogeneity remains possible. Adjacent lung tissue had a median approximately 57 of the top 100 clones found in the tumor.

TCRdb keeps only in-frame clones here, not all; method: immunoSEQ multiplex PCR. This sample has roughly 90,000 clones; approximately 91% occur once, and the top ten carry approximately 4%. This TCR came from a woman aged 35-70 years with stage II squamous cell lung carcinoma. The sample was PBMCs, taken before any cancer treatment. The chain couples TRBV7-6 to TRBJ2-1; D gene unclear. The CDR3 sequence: CASSKSGVASYNEQFF. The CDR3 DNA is TGTGCCAGCAGTAAATCGGGCGTTGCCTCCTACAATGAGCAGTTCTTC.